The clone carrying this TCR beta chain was observed at least ten times. Its matching antigen is unknown. The sample belongs to a study of early T cells in non-severe SARS-CoV-2 infection. Study-level background: Sequencing of bulk RNA from unsorted whole blood was done, without chain pairing. Study-level findings and limits: Matching with VDJdb favored anti-spike CD8 responses (missing private and CD4 specificities).

Germline-derived CDR1 and CDR2 are LNHDA and SQIVND (reference sequence). The CDR3 runs 13 residues. The ends were cut back, 3 bases at V and 6 bases at J, with 8 bases in the middle. Each single cDNA molecule received a unique molecular identifier. TCRdb re-derived calls from the 5' RACE reads in MiXCR, one entry per CDR3 protein. The sample carries under 60,000 distinct CDR3 sequences, around 9.3% recorded once. The sequence derives from an adult who was a healthcare worker with PCR-confirmed SARS-CoV-2 infection or an uninfected control (not recorded which). Sequencing was performed on whole blood. The V gene is TRBV19, the J gene TRBJ1-4; D uncertain. This CDR3 reads CASSMRRDEKLFF. CDR3 nucleotide sequence: TGTGCCAGTAGTATGAGGCGTGATGAAAAACTGTTTTTT.